Listed below are T cell receptor beta chains from one sample, sequenced in a study of CD8+ T cells in alopecia areata. Sequenced by immunoSEQ multiplex PCR; TCRdb stores in-frame clones only, minus some. This sample has roughly 140,000 clones, with around 49% found just once. This sample comprised CD4+ T cells sorted from blood, obtained at week 0. Receptors originate from a human donor with alopecia areata. The conserved cysteine and the conserved F or W are not part of the CDR3 here.

v_gene	CDR3aa
TRBV5-1	ASSLVNGDTQY
TRBV10-3	AITDRVENIQY
TRBV29-1	SVEEGFPYEQY
TRBV5-1	ASAGTVNEKLF
TRBV7-9	ASSVTGANTEAF
TRBV29-1	SVGYTQTAYNEQF
TRBV6-6	ASSLTRNTEAF
TRBV25-1	ASSESGRGYT
TRBV28	ASSTTGTGSMEAF
TRBV4-3	ASSQDPPSGRSNEQF
TRBV2	AISRTGSRETQY
TRBV27	ASSSHGPANYGYT
TRBV5-1	ASSQDRVGYT
TRBV19	ASSTRWERAF
TRBV5-6	ASSLVSGELF
TRBV4-1	ASSQAEAGTEAF
TRBV6-5	ASSASWSTEAF
TRBV27	ASSLSSAGPYGYT
TRBV27	ASSLYIAGANTGELF
TRBV10-3	AISESDRGPYEQY
TRBV27	ASSLSGGGNYGYT
TRBV29-1	SVSNPDRAEQY
TRBV14	ASSQRTSGRSEQF
TRBV18	ASSPGGMDEQF
TRBV7-8	ASSSTPRGETQY
TRBV5-1	ASSFQGDTGELF
TRBV29-1	SVKDGSYEQY
TRBV7-2	ASTKDRDGGNTIY
TRBV9	ASSGRGLAGLYNEQF
TRBV18	ASSPPGQLSGNTIY
TRBV13	ASSLVRRLAGAGANVLT
TRBV29-1	SAWGQGNTEAF
TRBV30	AWSGGSYNEQF
TRBV30	AWSGTPKNIQY
TRBV29-1	SVVSGYSNQPQH
TRBV30	AWGALGTVGGYT
TRBV30	AWSPRGNYQPQH
TRBV30	AWSVGTGHAYEQY
TRBV4-1	ASSRGTLYEQY
TRBV25-1	ASSVGQIHGYT
TRBV29-1	SVGWARTYT
TRBV2	ASRGDRGLGPQH
TRBV6-1	ASTSPGKNTGELF
TRBV30	AWSTQVLGYT